This section outlines one T cell receptor (beta chain) sequence together with its context. In the original processing: It was from reference gene primer amplification that nucleated cell counts were estimated. TCRdb keeps only in-frame clones here, not all; method: immunoSEQ multiplex PCR. For V, J and clone size, that table is used; D and trimming come from the DNA. The sample holds approximately 110,000 clones; 65% to 80% are singletons and the top ten take 20% to 25%. The data stem from a study of blood T cell repertoires in COVID-19. About the research overall: Acute-phase and convalescent COVID-19 samples originated in the United States, Italy and Spain. In each case, the material was cDNA or gDNA derived from T cells, B-cell-depleted T cells, or PBMCs.

V lost 1 base and J lost 6; bases outside the gene matches: 14. CDR1 and CDR2 from the germline V gene are SGHRS and YFSETQ. The CDR3 has 17 amino acids. This chain connects TRBV5-1 to TRBJ2-3, with 7 bases identical to TRBD1. The sample comprised peripheral blood. This TCR was recovered from a man aged 65-85 years with active or convalescent COVID-19. The chain's CDR3 is CASSLPLDRSVSDTQYF. The DNA for the CDR3 is TGCGCCAGCAGCTTGCCTCTGGACAGGTCTGTTTCGGATACGCAGTATTTT.